One sample yielded the 26 T cell receptor beta chains listed below, sequenced in a study of T cells after yellow fever vaccination. TCRdb redid the calling of the 5' RACE reads with MiXCR, one entry per CDR3 protein. This sample has approximately 300,000 distinct CDR3 sequences, with 7.5% to 9% found just once. The specimen was PBMCs, collected on the day of the first yellow fever vaccination. The receptors stem from a man in his late teens or twenties who received the YFV17D yellow fever vaccine.

The chain recombines TRBV6-2 or TRBV6-3 with TRBJ1-5; TRBD1 aligns across 7 bases. CDR1 is MNHEY, CDR2 SVGEGT, per germline. V gave up 5 bases and J gave up 2 bases; unmatched junction bases: 6. CDR3 length equals 15 residues. In DNA form, the CDR3 reads TGTGCCAGCAGTCCCCTCACAGGGGGCAATCAGCCCCAGCATTTT. Its protein is CASSPLTGGNQPQHF.

This clonotype was picked up a small number of times. The chain links TRBV4-1 to TRBJ1-2; the D is unclear. Germline V gives CDR1 MGHRA, CDR2 YSYEKL. The CDR3 is made up of 14 amino acids. V lost 1 base, J lost 1 base, and 7 bases lay in between. CDR3 protein: CASSQVEVNYGYTF. The CDR3 nucleotides are TGCGCCAGCAGCCAAGTTGAGGTTAACTATGGCTACACCTTC.

In DNA form, the CDR3 reads TGCAGTGCTAGAGATTTGAGGCAGAGAAATGAAAAACTGTTTTTT. It translates to CSARDLRQRNEKLFF. This rearrangement joins TRBV20-1 to TRBJ1-4, with no clear D. Germline loops: CDR1 DFQATT, CDR2 SNEGSKA (reference sequence). This CDR3 is 15 amino acids long. V was cut by 0 bases and J by 5 bases, with 13 bases left in between.

In its sample, this clonotype was seen a few times. The chain employs TRBV7-8 and TRBJ2-2; 15 bases agree with TRBD2. The CDR3 contains 16 residues. Germline CDR1 SGHVS, CDR2 FQNEAQ. Unmatched junction bases numbered 4, after V lost 5 bases and J lost 6 bases. CDR3 loop: CASSPRTSGGAGELFF. The CDR3 DNA reads TGTGCCAGCAGCCCCAGGACTAGCGGGGGGGCCGGGGAGCTGTTTTTT.

This clonotype came up a few times. The chain links TRBV6-5 to TRBJ1-4, with D perhaps matching TRBD1 (6 bases). The CDR3 contains 14 residues. V was clipped by 4 bases and J by 7 bases, with 13 bases between them. Germline lookup yields CDR1 MNHEY and CDR2 SVGAGI. CDR3 region: CASSFRGYGEKLFF. CDR3 bases: TGTGCCAGCAGTTTTAGGGGGTACGGTGAAAAACTGTTTTTT.

This clonotype was seen many times. The V gene is TRBV7-3, the J gene TRBJ2-1, with TRBD2 identical over 11 bases. The CDR3 has 15 amino acids. CDR1 is SGHTA and CDR2 is FQGTGA in the germline V gene. V lost 5 bases to trimming and J lost 4 bases; unmatched junction nucleotides: 4. CDR3 DNA sequence: TGTGCCAGCAGCAAACTAGCGGGGGCTTACAATGAGCAGTTCTTC. Its protein product is CASSKLAGAYNEQFF.

This clonotype was seen just once. One end of the junction does not line up with germline, which may come from a read error. The chain uses TRBV6-1 and TRBJ1-3; the D gene is possibly TRBD1 (5 bases). The CDR3 spans 15 residues. CDR1 and CDR2 from the germline V gene are MNHNS and SASEGT. CDR3 sequence: CTSRDSGSKGNTIYF. The CDR3 coding sequence is TGTACCAGCAGAGATTCAGGGTCGAAGGGAAACACCATATATTTT.

This clonotype was seen ten or more times. The gene calls are TRBV28 and TRBJ2-5; 13 bases align to TRBD2. The CDR3 runs 16 residues. Germline V lookup: CDR1 MDHEN, CDR2 SYDVKM. V trimming: 3 bases; J trimming: 4 bases; junction bases outside the gene matches: 5. In DNA, the CDR3 is TGTGCCAGCAGTTTCATGGGACTAGCGGGGAGAGAGACCCAGTACTTC. Its protein product is CASSFMGLAGRETQYF.

This clonotype appeared a few times. This chain joins TRBV4-1 and TRBJ1-2; D gene uncertain. Trimming stripped 6 bases from V and 4 bases from J, with 15 bases between. This CDR3 comprises 14 residues. Germline assignment: CDR1 MGHRA and CDR2 YSYEKL. CDR3 sequence (DNA): TGCGCCAGCAGTGGTGCGGGGAAAATCTATGGCTACACCTTC. Translating it yields CASSGAGKIYGYTF.

This sequence joins TRBV5-4 and TRBJ2-7; TRBD1 matches at 9 bases. This CDR3 is built from 16 residues. J gave up 6 bases and V 3 bases, and 13 bases lay outside the gene matches. The germline V gene encodes CDR1 SGHNT and CDR2 YYREEE (reference sequence). The CDR3 DNA sequence: TGTGCCAGCAGCTCGGCCGGGACAGGGACTTATTTCGAGCAGTACTTC. Translating gives CASSSAGTGTYFEQYF.

The rearrangement uses TRBV4-3 and TRBJ2-7; D possibly uses TRBD1 or TRBD2 (6 bases each). This CDR3 is built from 14 residues. V lost 1 base, J lost 3 bases, and 10 bases lay in between. CDR1 and CDR2 (germline): LGHNA, YSLEER. The CDR3 DNA is TGCGCCAGCAGCCAAGGAAGGGGGGACTACGAGCAGTACTTC. It encodes CASSQGRGDYEQYF.

This clonotype has at least ten counts. The V and J genes are TRBV4-3 and TRBJ2-4; the D call may be TRBD1 or TRBD2 (6 bases each). Trimming stripped 1 base from V and 1 base from J, with 17 bases between. Germline values: CDR1 LGHNA, CDR2 YSLEER. The CDR3 spans 18 residues. The CDR3 nucleotides read TGCGCCAGCAGCCAAGTCTCGAGGGGGGCCAGGGCCAAAAACATTCAGTACTTC. As protein: CASSQVSRGARAKNIQYF.

This clonotype was observed a few times. This chain joins TRBV11-2 and TRBJ2-1; TRBD2 might be the D (6 bases). Trimming pared 2 bases from V and 3 bases from J, leaving 17 bases between. Germline V lookup: CDR1 SGHAT, CDR2 FQNNGV. The CDR3 sequence is 17 residues long. CDR3 region: CASSLHGEAGNYNEQFF. The CDR3 DNA reads TGTGCCAGCAGCTTACATGGGGAGGCAGGGAACTACAATGAGCAGTTCTTC.

Many counts were recorded for this clonotype. This chain links TRBV5-1 with TRBJ2-1, with 11 positions matching TRBD2. Germline trimming cut 4 bases from V and 2 bases from J; bases unmatched to any gene: 5. The length of the CDR3 is 16 residues. Germline loops: CDR1 SGHRS, CDR2 YFSETQ. This CDR3 reads CASSLTSGGTYNEQFF. CDR3 bases: TGCGCCAGCAGCCTAACTAGCGGGGGAACCTACAATGAGCAGTTCTTC. Filled out from reference TRBV5-1 and TRBJ2-1, the complete variable domain reads KAGVTQTPRYLIKTRGQQVTLSCSPISGHRSVSWYQQTPGQGLQFLFEYFSETQRNKGNFPGRFSGRQFSNSRSEMNVSTLELGDSALYLCASSLTSGGTYNEQFFGPGTRLTVL.

This clonotype was counted at least ten times. V gene TRBV7-2 combines with J gene TRBJ2-7; a weak D match, TRBD1 (6 bases). The CDR3 runs 14 residues. Germline CDR1 reads SGHTA; CDR2 reads FQGNSA. V dropped 0 bases and J dropped 3 bases, with 9 bases sitting between them. CDR3 sequence: CASSLATGIYEQYF. DNA for the CDR3: TGTGCCAGCAGCTTAGCGACAGGAATCTACGAGCAGTACTTC.

This clonotype appeared a few times. The chain recombines TRBV4-3 with TRBJ2-3, with D possibly being TRBD1 (6 bases). From germline, CDR1 is LGHNA and CDR2 YSLEER. This CDR3 is 16 amino acids long. V shed 0 bases and J shed 1 base, with 11 bases lying between them. This CDR3 reads CASSQDRGYRTDTQYF. Here the CDR3 DNA reads TGCGCCAGCAGCCAAGATAGGGGGTACCGCACAGATACGCAGTATTTT.

The chain is built from TRBV19 and TRBJ2-1; D is uncertain. Deletions cut 7 bases from V and 9 bases from J, with 16 bases between. The CDR3 consists of 13 residues. CDR1 LNHDA and CDR2 SQIVND come from the germline V gene (reference sequence). The CDR3 DNA follows: TGTGCCAGTACCAAAGGGCCAGCGAGTGAGCAGTTCTTC. This translates into CASTKGPASEQFF.

J is TRBJ2-3 and V is TRBV9, with D hard to call. Trimming took off 3 bases at V and 1 base at J, with 12 bases between the two ends. Looked up from germline, CDR1 is SGDLS and CDR2 is YYNGEE. CDR3 length: 15 residues. The CDR3 DNA sequence: TGTGCCAGCAGCGGCCTTACGTTCGGCACAGATACGCAGTATTTT. This encodes CASSGLTFGTDTQYF. The complete variable domain, with remaining parts taken from reference TRBV9 and TRBJ2-3, reads DSGVTQTPKHLITATGQRVTLRCSPRSGDLSVYWYQQSLDQGLQFLIQYYNGEERAKGNILERFSAQQFPDLHSELNLSSLELGDSALYFCASSGLTFGTDTQYFGPGTRLTVL.

This clonotype appeared a few times. The rearrangement uses TRBV6-1 and TRBJ1-2; the D gene is possibly TRBD1 (5 bases). CDR1 is MNHNS, CDR2 SASEGT, per germline. Trimming took off 4 bases at V and 0 bases at J, with 12 bases between the two ends. The CDR3 runs 15 residues. The CDR3 region is CASSAGPQANYGYTF. DNA of the CDR3: TGTGCCAGCAGTGCGGGACCGCAAGCTAACTATGGCTACACCTTC.

V usage is TRBV5-4 and J usage is TRBJ2-7, with D perhaps TRBD2 (6 bases). V lost 2 bases to trimming and J lost 3 bases, with 12 bases between them. CDR3 length equals 14 residues. Germline V gene sequence: CDR1 SGHNT, CDR2 YYREEE (reference sequence). Here the CDR3 DNA reads TGTGCCAGCAGCTTTGGCGGGGATAACTACGAGCAGTACTTC. It specifies CASSFGGDNYEQYF.

This clonotype was detected only a few times. The chain carries TRBV4-1 and TRBJ1-2; maybe TRBD1 (6 bases). Trimming cost V 6 bases and J 5 bases, with 13 bases left between them. Per the germline V gene, CDR1 is MGHRA and CDR2 is YSYEKL. CDR3 size: 13 residues. DNA of the CDR3: TGCGCCAGCAGGAGGGCAGGGGTATATGGCTACACCTTC. Its protein is CASRRAGVYGYTF.

The rearrangement links TRBV7-2 to TRBJ2-5; 7 bases fit TRBD2. Per germline, CDR1 SGHTA and CDR2 FQGNSA. Unmatched junction bases numbered 6, after V lost 0 bases and J lost 5 bases. The CDR3 is 15 amino acids. CDR3 coding DNA: TGTGCCAGCAGCTTAGCTGAGACTAGCCTGGAGACCCAGTACTTC. It translates to CASSLAETSLETQYF.

This clonotype was seen ten or more times. This sequence joins TRBV12-3 or TRBV12-4 and TRBJ2-3; 7 nucleotides agree with TRBD1. V was pared by 4 bases and J by 0 bases, with 4 bases of the junction left unmatched. This CDR3 comprises 15 residues. The CDR3 nucleotides are TGTGCCAGCAGTTCCCCGACAGGGAGCACAGATACGCAGTATTTT. It specifies CASSSPTGSTDTQYF.

This clonotype was found many times. The genes are TRBV18 and TRBJ2-7; 10 bases are a match to TRBD1. Germline V CDR1 and CDR2: KGHSH, LQKENI. With 2 bases clipped from V and 6 bases from J, the junction kept 1 base outside the gene matches. CDR3 length: 13 amino acids. CDR3 region: CASSPGTGVEQYF. DNA for the CDR3: TGTGCCAGCTCACCAGGGACAGGGGTCGAGCAGTACTTC. The variable domain in full, with the rest retrieved from reference TRBV18 and TRBJ2-7, is NAGVMQNPRHLVRRRGQEARLRCSPMKGHSHVYWYRQLPEEGLKFMVYLQKENIIDESGMPKERFSAEFPKEGPSILRIQQVVRGDSAAYFCASSPGTGVEQYFGPGTRLTVT.

V is TRBV7-9 and J is TRBJ2-7; maybe TRBD2 (6 bases). CDR3 length: 12 residues. The germline V gene encodes CDR1 SEHNR and CDR2 FQNEAQ (reference sequence). CDR3 in amino acids: CASSPPSREPYV. CDR3 in DNA: TGTGCCAGCAGCCCACCCTCTCGGGAGCCGTACGTC.

The chain couples TRBV7-8 to TRBJ2-7; weak D call: TRBD2 (5 bases). The germline gives CDR1 SGHVS, CDR2 FQNEAQ. This CDR3 contains 11 residues. Trimming removed 5 bases from V and 5 bases from J, with 7 bases in between. The CDR3 bases are TGTGCCAGCAGCCTGGGAGACGAGCAGTACTTC. Translating it yields CASSLGDEQYF.